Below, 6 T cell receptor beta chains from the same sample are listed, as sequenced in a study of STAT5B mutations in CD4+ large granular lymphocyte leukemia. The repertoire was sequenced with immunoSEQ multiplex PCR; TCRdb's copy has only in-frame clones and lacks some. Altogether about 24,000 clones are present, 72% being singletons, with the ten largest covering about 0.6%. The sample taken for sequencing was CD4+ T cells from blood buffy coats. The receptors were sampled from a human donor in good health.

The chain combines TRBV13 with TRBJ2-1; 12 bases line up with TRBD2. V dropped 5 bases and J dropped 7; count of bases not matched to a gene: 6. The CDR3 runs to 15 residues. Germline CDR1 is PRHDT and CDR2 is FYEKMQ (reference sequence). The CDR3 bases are TGTGCCAGCAGCCGTTCTAGCGGGGGGGTGAATGAGCAGTTCTTC. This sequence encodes CASSRSSGGVNEQFF. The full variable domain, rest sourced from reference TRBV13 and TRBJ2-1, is AAGVIQSPRHLIKEKRETATLKCYPIPRHDTVYWYQQGPGQDPQFLISFYEKMQSDKGSIPDRFSAQQFSDYHSELNMSSLELGDSALYFCASSRSSGGVNEQFFGPGTRLTVL.

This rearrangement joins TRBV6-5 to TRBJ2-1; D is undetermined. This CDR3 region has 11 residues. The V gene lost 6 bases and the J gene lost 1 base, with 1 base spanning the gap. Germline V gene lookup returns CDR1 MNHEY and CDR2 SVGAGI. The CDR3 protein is CASRSYNEQFF. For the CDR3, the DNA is TGTGCCAGCAGGTCCTACAATGAGCAGTTCTTC.

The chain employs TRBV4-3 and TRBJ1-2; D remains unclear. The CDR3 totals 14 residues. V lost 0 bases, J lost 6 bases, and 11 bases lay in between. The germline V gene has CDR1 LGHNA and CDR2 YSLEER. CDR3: CASSQEFGWDGYTF. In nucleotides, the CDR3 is TGCGCCAGCAGCCAAGAATTCGGTTGGGATGGCTACACCTTC.

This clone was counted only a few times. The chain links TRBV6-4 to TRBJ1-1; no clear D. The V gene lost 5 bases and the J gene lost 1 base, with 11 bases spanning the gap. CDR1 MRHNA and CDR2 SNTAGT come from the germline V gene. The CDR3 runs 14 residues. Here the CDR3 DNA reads TGTGCCAGCAGTCACAGCGGAGGGAACACTGAAGCTTTCTTT. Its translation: CASSHSGGNTEAFF.

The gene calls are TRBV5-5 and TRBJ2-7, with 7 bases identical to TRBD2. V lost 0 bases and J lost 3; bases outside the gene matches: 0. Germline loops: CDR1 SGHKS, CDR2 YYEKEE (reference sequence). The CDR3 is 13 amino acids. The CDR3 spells CASSLGGGYEQYF. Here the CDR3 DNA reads TGTGCCAGCAGCTTGGGCGGGGGCTACGAGCAGTACTTC. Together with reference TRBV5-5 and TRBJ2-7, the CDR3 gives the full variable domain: DAGVTQSPTHLIKTRGQQVTLRCSPISGHKSVSWYQQVLGQGPQFIFQYYEKEERGRGNFPDRFSARQFPNYSSELNVNALLLGDSALYLCASSLGGGYEQYFGPGTRLTVT.

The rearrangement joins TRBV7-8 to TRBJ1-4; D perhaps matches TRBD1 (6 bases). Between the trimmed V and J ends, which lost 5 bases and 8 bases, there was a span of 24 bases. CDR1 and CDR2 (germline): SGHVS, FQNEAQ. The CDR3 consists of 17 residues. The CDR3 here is CASSERGDGGSLEKLFF. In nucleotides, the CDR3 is TGTGCCAGCAGCGAGAGGGGGGACGGGGGCTCCCTCGAAAAACTGTTTTTT.